This T cell receptor beta chain originates from a study of T cell changes during pregnancy in multiple sclerosis. The repertoire was sequenced with immunoSEQ multiplex PCR; TCRdb's copy has only in-frame clones and lacks some. The sample records 48,000 or so clones, 85% to 95% being singletons. This clone was seen a few times. CDR1 MNHEY and CDR2 SMNVEV come from the germline V gene (reference sequence). This CDR3 has 16 residues. The J segment lost 2 bases and the V segment lost 2 bases, leaving 4 bases of the junction unmatched. The genes are TRBV27 and TRBJ2-1; 9 bases map to TRBD2. The TCR sequence derives from a female donor with multiple sclerosis, enrolled in a pregnancy study. The sequences come from CD4+ T cells from peripheral blood mononuclear cells, collected in the first trimester of pregnancy. The CDR3 bases are TGTGCCAGCAGTTTACGAGTAGCGGGGGCCTACAATGAGCAGTTCTTC. Amino acid sequence: CASSLRVAGAYNEQFF.